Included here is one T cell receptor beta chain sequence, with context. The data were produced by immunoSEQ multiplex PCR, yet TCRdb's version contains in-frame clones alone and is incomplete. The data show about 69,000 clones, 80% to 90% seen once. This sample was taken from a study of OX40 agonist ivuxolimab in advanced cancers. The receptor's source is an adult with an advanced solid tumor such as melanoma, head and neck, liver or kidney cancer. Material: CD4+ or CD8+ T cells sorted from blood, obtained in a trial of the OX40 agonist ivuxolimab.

The CDR3 region is CASSQSYLGDTDTQYF. The DNA for the CDR3 is TGTGCCAGCAGCCAATCCTATCTGGGCGACACAGATACGCAGTATTTT. This chain connects TRBV7-6 to TRBJ2-3; D remains ambiguous. The germline CDR1 and CDR2 sequences are SGHVS and FNYEAQ. This CDR3 region has 16 residues. V was trimmed by 5 bases and J by 2 bases, leaving 17 bases between them.